Sequencing of this TCR beta chain was carried out in a study of T cells in Graves' hyperthyroidism and ophthalmopathy. There are many counts of this clonotype. The CDR3 has 15 amino acids. Trimming stripped 4 bases from V and 3 bases from J, with 15 bases between. Germline V gene sequence: CDR1 SGHAT, CDR2 FQNNGV. RNA transcripts gave rise to amplified TCR beta CDR3 regions. TCR CDR3 underwent first-round RT-PCR with the HTBI primer set. One entry per CDR3 protein results from TCRdb running MiXCR on the multiplex PCR reads. The sample carries 330,000 or so distinct CDR3 sequences, roughly 18% recorded once.

The chain couples TRBV11-2 to TRBJ2-5, with D possibly called TRBD1 or TRBD2 (6 bases each). This sequence originates from a middle-aged woman with Graves' ophthalmopathy. The sequenced sample consisted of blood. The CDR3 sequence is CASSYQGIAEETQYF. CDR3 DNA: TGTGCCAGCAGCTACCAGGGGATAGCGGAAGAGACCCAGTACTTC.